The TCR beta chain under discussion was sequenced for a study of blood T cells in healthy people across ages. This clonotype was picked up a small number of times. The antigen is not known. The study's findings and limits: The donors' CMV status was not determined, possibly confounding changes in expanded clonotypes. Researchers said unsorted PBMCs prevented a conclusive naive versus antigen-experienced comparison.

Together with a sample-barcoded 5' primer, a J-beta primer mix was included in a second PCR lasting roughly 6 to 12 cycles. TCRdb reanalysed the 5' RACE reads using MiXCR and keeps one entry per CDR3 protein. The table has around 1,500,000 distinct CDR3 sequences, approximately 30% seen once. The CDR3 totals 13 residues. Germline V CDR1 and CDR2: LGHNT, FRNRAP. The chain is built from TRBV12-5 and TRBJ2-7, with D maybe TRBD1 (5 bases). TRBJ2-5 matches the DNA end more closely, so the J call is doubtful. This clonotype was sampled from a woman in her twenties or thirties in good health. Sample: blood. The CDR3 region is CASGDSGEETQYF. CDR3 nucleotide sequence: TGTGCTAGTGGAGACAGTGGTGAGGAGACCCAGTACTTC.